This T cell receptor beta chain was identified in a study of blood T cells in healthy people across ages. The wider study: Template switching caught about one barcoded beta molecule for each two T cells. General study results and limits: Unsorted PBMC input precluded a conclusive naive versus antigen-experienced comparison.

The CDR3 runs to 14 residues. V shed 6 bases and J 6 bases; nucleotides not matched to a gene: 8. Germline CDR1 SGHDT, CDR2 YYEEEE. For the second PCR, which ran for about 6 to 11 cycles, a sample-barcoded 5' primer and a J-beta primer mix were used. The authors tagged each cDNA molecule using a template-switch adaptor with 12 random nucleotides. TCRdb itself ran the 5' RACE reads through MiXCR, one entry per CDR3 protein. The table shows fewer than 1 million distinct CDR3 sequences, with 40% to 50% occurring only once. As concerns this clonotype: Its specificity is not known.

The receptor was derived from a man aged 60 to 69 in good health. Material for sequencing was blood. The chain couples TRBV5-6 to TRBJ2-1; TRBD2 aligns across 8 bases. This CDR3 reads CASIVSGGGNEQFF. The CDR3 DNA is TGTGCCAGCATCGTGTCGGGGGGGGGCAATGAGCAGTTCTTC. Supplemented by reference TRBV5-6 and TRBJ2-1, the full variable domain reads DAGVTQSPTHLIKTRGQQVTLRCSPKSGHDTVSWYQQALGQGPQFIFQYYEEEERQRGNFPDRFSGHQFPNYSSELNVNALLLGDSALYLCASIVSGGGNEQFFGPGTRLTVL.